Below, one T cell receptor (beta chain) is given with its context. The antigen it recognizes is unknown. No much larger clonotype is one base removed from it; base qualities were not supplied. The CDR3 regions of human TCRbeta chains were analyzed by immunosequencing. The published analysis was carried out like this. TCRs in the repertoires were matched against a reference library of SARS-CoV-2-specific TCRs that had been generated with the MIRA antigen-specificity platform. Breadth was defined as the fraction of unique TCRs that were SARS-CoV-2-associated, and depth was defined as the fraction of total T cells that were SARS-CoV-2-associated. Using the MIRA data, each spike-specific TCR was mapped to the spike region that the TCR reacts to and placed in a CD4 or CD8 class. Log10-transformed breadth and depth values were compared by one-way ANOVA with Sidak's multiple comparisons tests. TCRdb limited this immuneACCESS table to in-frame rearrangements with V and J called. A share of clones is missing; checked studies link under half to unresolved V genes, and the rest is unexplained. V and J calls and clone size are as listed in that table; D and trimming were resolved from the DNA. In all, the sample holds approximately 140,000 clones, and 80% to 95% of those were seen once. The ten largest clones add up to around 3.1% of the sample.

Read against the paper, the sample's time point label means: about 28 days (+/-7) after the second vaccine dose. AZD1222 recipients given second doses at about 4 weeks or at about 12 weeks were pooled, since spike-specific TCR depth and breadth were not found to differ between the two schedules. Vaccinee samples were obtained from the UK trials COV001 and COV002, which included a single-blind randomized controlled phase 2/3 trial of AZD1222 (ChAdOx1 nCoV-19) in healthy adults. For TCRbeta chain sequencing, PBMC samples were collected from trial participants at day 0 and at day 28 after the second dose. The data stem from a study of T cell responses to AZD1222 COVID-19 vaccine (dated by TCRdb to about 2021). General notes on the study: A total of 233 trial participants underwent TCR sequencing, of whom nearly 210 had received two doses of AZD1222 and approximately 26 had received two doses of the MenACWY control vaccine. Trial participants were enrolled into age subgroups of 18-55, 56-69 and 70-plus years, which contained around 150, 29 and 61 TCR-sequenced participants, respectively.

Counted from cysteine to phenylalanine, this CDR3 has 12 amino acids. Only the CDR3 DNA stays, 36 bases, in frame from base 1. CDR1 KGHSH and CDR2 LQKENI were looked up in the germline V gene. V and J are truncated by 0 bases and 9 bases respectively, leaving an intervening sequence of 8 bases. Results and caveats for the whole study, not just this receptor: Most participants were white British and females outnumbered males, and the authors suggested that clonal diversity may have been underestimated. After two AZD1222 doses, both the breadth and the depth of spike-specific TCRs were significantly higher than at day 0 and than in MenACWY recipients. Epitopes outside the regions mutated in the B.1.351 and B.1.1.7 variants were reportedly recognized by nearly half of the unique spike-specific TCRs. Conclusions about previously exposed vaccinees are limited because only five or six AZD1222 recipients were SARS-CoV-2 seropositive at baseline. In the small 56-69-year group, the increase in depth fell short of significance, most likely because of low power. Vaccine-associated CD4 TCRs spanned the whole spike protein, with dominant responses in regions 160-218 and 743-854. Because no day 14 peak-response samples were available, repertoires were characterized only after the peak T cell response.

Specimen: peripheral blood, collected 28 days after the second AZD1222 dose. The chain couples TRBV18 to TRBJ1-2, with an unclear D gene assignment. This TCR derives from an adult who received the AZD1222 COVID-19 vaccine. The nucleotide sequence is given as TGTGCCAGCTCACCACCAGGTGGAAGCTACACCTTC. Translation gives CASSPPGGSYTF.